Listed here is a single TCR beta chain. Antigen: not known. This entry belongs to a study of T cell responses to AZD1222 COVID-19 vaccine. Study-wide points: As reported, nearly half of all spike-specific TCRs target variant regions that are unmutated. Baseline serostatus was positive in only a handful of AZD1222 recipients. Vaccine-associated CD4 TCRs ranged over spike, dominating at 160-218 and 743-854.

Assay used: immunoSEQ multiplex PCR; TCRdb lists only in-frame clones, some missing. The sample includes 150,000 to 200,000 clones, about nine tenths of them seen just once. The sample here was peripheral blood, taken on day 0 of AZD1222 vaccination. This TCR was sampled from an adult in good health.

The CDR3 bases are TGTGCTAGTGGTTCGCCTAGCGGGAGACTTTATGGCGAGCAGTACTTC. It specifies CASGSPSGRLYGEQYF. V gene TRBV12-5 combines with J gene TRBJ2-7; 10 bases match TRBD2. Germline loops: CDR1 LGHNT, CDR2 FRNRAP. CDR3 size: 16 residues. The ends lost 4 bases at V and 6 bases at J; junction bases unmatched: 12.